This T cell receptor (beta chain) was profiled in a study of identical twins. In TCRdb, the 5' RACE reads were re-called with MiXCR into one record per CDR3 protein. The data contain 750,000 to 950,000 distinct CDR3 sequences, over 9% of them singletons. This clonotype has only a few counts. CDR1 and CDR2 from the germline V gene are SGHRS and YFSETQ. Germline trimming cut 1 base from V and 8 bases from J; bases unmatched to any gene: 7. The CDR3 covers 17 residues. These data also formed part of another study, on yellow fever vaccine responses in identical twins. That source notes: Convergence reportedly seemed to mark part of the twins' vaccine T cell response, with personalization marking the rest.

The sequence was collected from a woman aged 18-29 years in good health. The sequenced sample was PBMCs. The V and J genes are TRBV5-1 and TRBJ2-1, with TRBD2 matching 15 bases. This chain's CDR3 is CASSLPKGLAGGDEQFF. The DNA for the CDR3 is TGCGCCAGCAGCTTGCCCAAAGGACTAGCGGGGGGGGATGAGCAGTTCTTC.